The clone carrying this T cell receptor (beta chain) was counted only a few times. The CDR3 runs 15 residues. Germline V lookup: CDR1 GTSNPN, CDR2 SVGIG (reference sequence). Trimming removed 4 bases at V and 4 bases at J, with 17 bases between. The data are from a study of blood T cell repertoires in COVID-19. Study background: Samples of COVID-19 (acute and convalescent) were obtained from the United States, Italy and Spain. Sources were T cells, B-cell-depleted T cells, or PBMCs; the material itself was cDNA or gDNA.

Source study methods: Reference gene primer amplification gave nucleated cell count estimates. Profiling relied on immunoSEQ multiplex PCR, and the TCRdb table lists in-frame clones only, not all of them. That table gives V, J and clone size, and the DNA gave D and trimming. The data show over 3,000 clones, 70% seen once. This sequence was found in a man between 70 and 80 years old with active COVID-19. V is TRBV30 and J is TRBJ1-3; D is ambiguous. Input material: peripheral blood. Here the CDR3 reads CAWTLRGIGGNTIYF. CDR3 sequence (DNA): TGTGCCTGGACCCTCAGAGGGATCGGGGGAAACACCATATATTTT.